This T cell receptor beta chain was identified during a study of identifying expanded T cells in peripheral blood. Clones were read by immunoSEQ multiplex PCR, and TCRdb kept only the in-frame ones, dropping some. Counted here are some 100,000 clones, roughly nine tenths occurring once; the ten biggest clones make up about a sixth. This receptor was taken from a person aged 18-70 years in good health. Material: blood.

The CDR3 nucleotides are TGTGCCAGCAACGGCGGACAGGGAGGCTATGAGCAGTTCTTC. Its protein is CASNGGQGGYEQFF. The chain is built from TRBV5-4 and TRBJ2-1; the match to TRBD1 covers 8 bases. The CDR3 is 14 residues long. The germline CDR1 and CDR2 sequences are SGHNT and YYREEE (reference sequence). The junction had 10 bases not matched to a gene; V was cut back by 6 bases and J by 8 bases.